One TCR beta chain is described in this entry. What it binds is unknown. This specimen belongs to a study of T cell clones after liver transplantation. Overall study context: Timepoints were pre-transplant, pre-withdrawal, and after withdrawal was completed or failed.

Repertoires were generated with immunoSEQ multiplex PCR, while TCRdb's copy carries only in-frame clones and drops some. This sample has 72,000 or so clones, with over 80% found just once. V was pared by 3 bases and J by 5 bases, with 17 bases between. The CDR3 covers 16 residues. Germline values: CDR1 MNHNS, CDR2 SASEGT. Study observations and caveats: Donor-reactive sequences fell more than third party-reactive ones, suggesting partial deletion. In two subjects, few donor cells limited the measurable donor-reactive repertoire.

The sequenced sample was CD4+ T cells from blood, obtained at the 22-month timepoint. This clonotype was obtained from a human patient who received a liver transplant. Some of these T cells may belong to the graft donor. The chain couples TRBV6-1 to TRBJ2-4, with D possibly TRBD1 on 5 matching bases. In DNA, the CDR3 is TGTGCCAGCAGTGACTATCTGACAGTCCTCGAAAACATTCAGTACTTC. It is translated as CASSDYLTVLENIQYF.